This T cell receptor beta chain was recovered during a study of early T cells in non-severe SARS-CoV-2 infection. Study-level information: Chains were unpaired, as sequencing was done on bulk RNA from unsorted whole blood. Overall study findings and caveats: Using VDJdb, the matching emphasized anti-spike CD8 responses while missing private and CD4 specificities.

Details on this clonotype: What it recognizes is unknown.

Trimming removed 7 bases at V and 6 bases at J, with 19 bases between. The CDR3 length is 15 residues. CDR1 and CDR2 from the germline V gene are PRHDT and FYEKMQ (reference sequence). Attachment of unique molecular identifiers was made to individual cDNA molecules. In TCRdb, the 5' RACE reads were re-called with MiXCR into one record per CDR3 protein. The sample holds about 30,000 distinct CDR3 sequences, approximately 5.2% seen once. This receptor was taken from an adult who was a healthcare worker with PCR-confirmed SARS-CoV-2 infection or an uninfected control (not recorded which). The chain carries TRBV13 and TRBJ2-1; D might be TRBD2 (6 bases). Specimen: whole blood. CDR3 in DNA: TGTGCCAGCAACGCGGCGGGGCTAGTAAGCAATGAGCAGTTCTTC. It encodes CASNAAGLVSNEQFF.